This is a list of T cell receptor beta chains from one sample in a study of persistence of HIV-infected CD4 T cells. These receptors have no identified antigens. Repertoires were generated with immunoSEQ multiplex PCR, while TCRdb's copy carries only in-frame clones and drops some. The profile covers approximately 34,000 clones, with around 82% appearing a single time and over 15% taken by the ten largest. The sample consisted of CD4+ T cells sorted from PBMCs after roughly 17-hour stimulation, taken from a patient who received antiretroviral therapy. Source of these receptors: an adult woman with HIV who was CMV-seropositive. Each CDR3 is given with its conserved first and last residue. D genes are given only for firm matches. Clone size is shown for a subset of rows, as once, few, many or a class of expanded clone.

clone_size,d_call,v_call,j_call,cdr3_nt,cdr3_aa
NA,NA,TRBV19,TRBJ2-5,TGTGCCAGTAGCGGGGGCCGCCGAACGGAAGAGACCCAGTACTTC,CASSGGRRTEETQYF
NA,NA,TRBV19,TRBJ2-5,TGTGCCAGTAGTATCTGGGAGGCGGAGACCCAGTACTTC,CASSIWEAETQYF
few,TRBD1,TRBV7-9,TRBJ1-5,TGTGCCAGCTCCGAACGAGGGACAGGGGGCAATCAGCCCCAGCATTTT,CASSERGTGGNQPQHF
NA,NA,TRBV7-8,TRBJ2-5,TGTGCCAGCAGCGCAGGGGGGGCAAGGGCGGAGACCCAGTACTTC,CASSAGGARAETQYF
NA,NA,TRBV19,TRBJ1-5,TGTGCCAGTAGTTCCCGGGCTACTAGCAATCAGCCCCAGCATTTT,CASSSRATSNQPQHF
NA,NA,TRBV12-3/TRBV12-4,TRBJ2-3,TGTGCCAGCAGTTTTAGTTTGGCAGATACGCAGTATTTT,CASSFSLADTQYF
NA,NA,TRBV18,TRBJ1-5,TGTGCCAGCTCAACCGGGGGTCGCAATCAGCCCCAGCATTTT,CASSTGGRNQPQHF
medium-sized,TRBD2,TRBV6-1,TRBJ2-2,TGTGCCAGCAGTGAACGCGGGGGAGCGAACACCGGGGAGCTGTTTTTT,CASSERGGANTGELFF
NA,NA,TRBV3-1/TRBV3-2,TRBJ2-7,TGTGCCAGCAGCCAGGCGGGGTCTACCGGGGCCTCTTACGAGCAGTACTTC,CASSQAGSTGASYEQYF
NA,NA,TRBV19,TRBJ2-2,TGTGCCACCAAACAGGGTACAGGGTCCCCCGGGGAGCTGTTTTTT,CATKQGTGSPGELFF
NA,TRBD1,TRBV9,TRBJ1-3,TGTGCCAGCAGCCCCCGGGACAGGTGGTCCTCTGGAAACACCATATATTTT,CASSPRDRWSSGNTIYF
NA,TRBD1,TRBV28,TRBJ1-1,TGTGCCAGCAATACAGGGGACACTGAAGCTTTCTTT,CASNTGDTEAFF
NA,NA,TRBV2,TRBJ2-4,TGTGCCAGCAGTGCGATAGTGGGTTTGGACTTC,CASSAIVGLDF
NA,TRBD1,TRBV7-2,TRBJ2-5,TGTGCCAGCAGCCTTCAATCACAGGGGTCCCAGACCCAGTACTTC,CASSLQSQGSQTQYF
NA,NA,TRBV30,TRBJ1-1,TGTGCCTGGAGTATGCGGGGGGAAGCTTTCTTT,CAWSMRGEAFF
NA,NA,TRBV15,TRBJ1-2,TGTGCCACCAGCAGAGATGCGGCAGGGAAGGGCTACACCTTC,CATSRDAAGKGYTF
NA,TRBD1,TRBV28,TRBJ2-7,TGTGCCAGCAGTTTAGGGGACAGCTCGAGCTACGAGCAGTACTTC,CASSLGDSSSYEQYF
NA,NA,TRBV3-1/TRBV3-2,TRBJ1-3,TGTGCCAGCAGCCAAGATCGGGGAAACACCATATATTTT,CASSQDRGNTIYF
NA,NA,TRBV2,TRBJ2-6,TGTGCCAGCAGTGAAGCGAGGGTCAGTTTAGGTGGGGCCAACGTCCTGACTTTC,CASSEARVSLGGANVLTF
NA,NA,TRBV5-1,TRBJ2-3,TGCGCCAGCAGCCAGGGCAGGGGAGGCACAGATACGCAGTATTTT,CASSQGRGGTDTQYF
NA,TRBD2,TRBV20-1,TRBJ2-7,TGCAGTGCTAGTTCGGGTAGCGGGAGGACCTCCTACGAGCAGTACTTC,CSASSGSGRTSYEQYF
NA,TRBD1,TRBV29-1,TRBJ2-3,TGCAGCGTGGGGACAGGGAGTGGATTCACAGATACGCAGTATTTT,CSVGTGSGFTDTQYF
NA,NA,TRBV28,TRBJ2-1,TGTGCCAGCAGCTTCGCCGGGGCCGGGGTGAATGAGCAGTTCTTC,CASSFAGAGVNEQFF
NA,NA,TRBV9,TRBJ1-2,TGTGCCAGCAGCGTAGGGCAGACCGGCTATGGCTACACCTTC,CASSVGQTGYGYTF
NA,TRBD2,TRBV29-1,TRBJ2-2,TGCAGCGTCTTTTTTAAGACTAGCGGAGACACCGGGGAGCTGTTTTTT,CSVFFKTSGDTGELFF
NA,NA,TRBV11-3,TRBJ1-1,TGTGCCAGCAGCCAAACTGGGGCCCTCCACACTGAAGCTTTCTTT,CASSQTGALHTEAFF
NA,TRBD2,TRBV15,TRBJ2-1,TGTGCCACCAGCAAACCAGCGGGAGGGCCAGGTCATGAGCAGTTCTTC,CATSKPAGGPGHEQFF
NA,NA,TRBV6-2/TRBV6-3,TRBJ1-1,TGTGCCAGCAGTTACGGGGTTACGAACACTGAAGCTTTCTTT,CASSYGVTNTEAFF
few,TRBD1,TRBV5-1,TRBJ1-3,TGCGCCAGCAGCCCAGGGGGGCCCTCTGGAAACACCATATATTTT,CASSPGGPSGNTIYF
once,NA,TRBV7-9,TRBJ1-5,TGTGCCAGCAGTCCGGGACAATCTTCTGGCAATCAGCCCCAGCATTTT,CASSPGQSSGNQPQHF
NA,NA,TRBV30,TRBJ2-2,TGTGCCTGGTCCAGGGACAACACCGGGGAGCTGTTTTTT,CAWSRDNTGELFF
few,TRBD1,TRBV11-3,TRBJ1-5,TGTGCCAGCAGCTTCGGGACAGATCAGCCCCAGCATTTT,CASSFGTDQPQHF
few,NA,TRBV19,TRBJ2-2,TGTGCCAGTAGTATAGCGAGGACCGGGGAGCTGTTTTTT,CASSIARTGELFF
NA,NA,TRBV24-1,TRBJ1-5,TGTGCCACCAGGGCAGGGGAAGGACAGCCCCAGCATTTT,CATRAGEGQPQHF
NA,NA,TRBV12-1,TRBJ2-6,TGTGCCAGCAGCCCTCGCGACGCGACAGGGCTCTCTGGGGCCAACGTCCTGACTTTC,CASSPRDATGLSGANVLTF
NA,NA,TRBV5-1,TRBJ1-6,TGCGCCAGCAGCTTAGAGGGTGGACCCCTCCACTTT,CASSLEGGPLHF
NA,NA,TRBV3-1/TRBV3-2,TRBJ2-1,TGTGCCAGCAGCCAAGATAGGAGAATCAATGAGCAGTTCTTC,CASSQDRRINEQFF
few,TRBD1,TRBV6-5,TRBJ1-5,TGTGCCAGCAGTTCAGGACAGGAGATAAGCAATCAGCCCCAGCATTTT,CASSSGQEISNQPQHF
few,TRBD1,TRBV27,TRBJ2-7,TGTGCCAGCAGTTTATTTGGGACAGGGGCATACGAGCAGTACTTC,CASSLFGTGAYEQYF
NA,TRBD1,TRBV6-5,TRBJ1-2,TGTGCCAGCAGTCGCGACAGGGATAACTATGGCTACACCTTC,CASSRDRDNYGYTF
NA,NA,TRBV5-8,TRBJ2-1,TGTGCCAGCAGCCTGGGGGAGGGGGGCTACAATGAGCAGTTCTTC,CASSLGEGGYNEQFF
NA,TRBD1,TRBV30,TRBJ1-1,TGTGCCTGGCGATTCGGGACAGGGGGCGCAGCTTTCTTT,CAWRFGTGGAAFF
NA,NA,TRBV28,TRBJ1-5,TGTGCCAGCAGTTTAACGAGGGGGAATCAGCCCCAGCATTTT,CASSLTRGNQPQHF
NA,NA,TRBV19,TRBJ1-2,TGTGCCAGTACCACTAACTATGGCTACACCTTC,CASTTNYGYTF
NA,NA,TRBV6-5,TRBJ1-4,TGTGCCAGCAGTTACTCGAAAGATGCAACTAATGAAAAACTGTTTTTT,CASSYSKDATNEKLFF
NA,NA,TRBV2,TRBJ2-1,TGTGCCAGCTCCCGGTTGGCGGATCCTTACAATGAGCAGTTCTTC,CASSRLADPYNEQFF
NA,NA,TRBV5-1,TRBJ2-1,TGCGCCAGCAGCTTGGGTTCGAACGTTTTCGAGCAGTTCTTC,CASSLGSNVFEQFF
NA,NA,TRBV6-1,TRBJ1-1,TGTGCCAGCAGTGAAGGGCAGGGGAGGAAAGGTTTCTTT,CASSEGQGRKGFF
NA,NA,TRBV5-1,TRBJ2-1,TGCGCCAGCAGCTTGGGTGGCGGGCCCGTCTACAATGAGCAGTTCTTC,CASSLGGGPVYNEQFF
NA,NA,TRBV4-1,TRBJ2-7,TGCGCCAGCAGCCGCCTGCAGACGGGACGGACCTACGAGCAGTACTTC,CASSRLQTGRTYEQYF
NA,NA,TRBV9,TRBJ1-2,TGTGCCAGCAGCGTAAACGAAGGACTCTATGGCTACACCTTC,CASSVNEGLYGYTF
NA,NA,TRBV9,TRBJ2-1,TGTGCCAGCAGCCCCGACCCCCGGGACTCCAGTGAGCAGTTCTTC,CASSPDPRDSSEQFF
medium-sized,NA,TRBV28,TRBJ2-7,TGTGCCAGCAGCCTTTTATCGGCCAGCTACGAGCAGTACTTC,CASSLLSASYEQYF
NA,TRBD2,TRBV7-3,TRBJ2-1,TGTGCCAGCAGCTTACTAGCGGGGACCTTTGGCGGTGAGCAGTTCTTC,CASSLLAGTFGGEQFF
NA,NA,TRBV19,TRBJ1-2,TGTGCCAGTAGTGGGTCTGCCATCAACTATGGCTACACCTTC,CASSGSAINYGYTF